A selection of T cell receptor beta chains follows, all from one sample in a study of cytomegalovirus exposure and HLA in healthy donors. TCRdb's table, derived via immunoSEQ multiplex PCR, lists solely in-frame clones and lacks some. Here the sample spans about 250,000 clones, roughly 81% being singletons. The sequenced sample consisted of PBMCs. These receptors originate from a girl aged 2-15 years in good health and CMV-seronegative. Each CDR3 is given with its conserved first and last residue. Fields, in order: V gene, clone size, J gene, D gene, CDR3 length, CDR3 DNA, CDR3 protein. The D gene is left open where the match is weak. Size values are once, few and many counts, or a class for expanded clones, and some rows have none.

TRBV6-4	.	TRBJ2-2	TRBD1	16	TGTGCCAGCAAGCCAGAACAGGGGGTCGGCACCGGGGAGCTGTTTTTT	CASKPEQGVGTGELFF
TRBV5-6	.	TRBJ2-1	.	12	TGTGCCAGCAGCACCTCAGGGGCAGGACAGTTCTTC	CASSTSGAGQFF
TRBV7-2	.	TRBJ2-1	TRBD2	16	TGTGCCAGCAGCAGGGGGACTAGCGGGAGGGGGAATGAGCAGTTCTTC	CASSRGTSGRGNEQFF
TRBV11-1	few	TRBJ2-5	TRBD2	15	TGTGCCAGCAGTCTCACCGGGACTAGCGCAGAGACCCAGTACTTC	CASSLTGTSAETQYF
TRBV5-6	.	TRBJ2-5	.	11	TGTGCCAGCAGCTTGTCTGAGACCCAGTACTTC	CASSLSETQYF
TRBV15	.	TRBJ1-2	TRBD1	16	TGTGCCACCAGCAGAGAATTACAGGGGGCCGGCTATGGCTACACCTTC	CATSRELQGAGYGYTF
TRBV7-2	.	TRBJ2-7	TRBD2	18	TGTGCCAGCAGCTTAAGGGGCCTGACTAGCGGGAGACCATACGAGCAGTACTTC	CASSLRGLTSGRPYEQYF
TRBV6-4	.	TRBJ2-1	.	19	TGTGCCAGCAGTGACTCGAATGTGTGGGCGGTTGAGGGGACAAATGAGCAGTTCTTC	CASSDSNVWAVEGTNEQFF
TRBV2	.	TRBJ2-3	TRBD2	18	TGTGCCAGCAGCAGACTAGAAGGACTAGCGGGGTCCACAGATACGCAGTATTTT	CASSRLEGLAGSTDTQYF
TRBV7-9	.	TRBJ1-3	.	15	TGTGCCAGCAGCCGCGAGGGGGGGCAAGGAAACACCATATATTTT	CASSREGGQGNTIYF
TRBV4-2	.	TRBJ2-1	TRBD1	15	TGTGCCAGCAGCCGCAGACAGGGGGCGTACAATGAGCAGTTCTTC	CASSRRQGAYNEQFF
TRBV7-9	.	TRBJ2-5	.	14	TGTGCCAGCAGCTTAGAGTCAGGGGGGGAGACCCAGTACTTC	CASSLESGGETQYF
TRBV6-1	.	TRBJ2-7	.	15	TGTGCCAGCAGTGACAATCCAGGGGGGTACTACGAGCAGTACTTC	CASSDNPGGYYEQYF
TRBV7-8	.	TRBJ2-1	TRBD2	15	TGTGCCAGCAGCTCAAGCGGGAGGGCTTACAATGAGCAGTTCTTC	CASSSSGRAYNEQFF
TRBV10-2	few	TRBJ1-1	.	15	TGCGCCAGCAGTCCGTCCGGGGGGGGCAATACTGAAGCTTTCTTT	CASSPSGGGNTEAFF
TRBV7-9	.	TRBJ2-7	.	17	TGTGCCAGCAGCTTAGTGGGGCAGCCTGGCTACCACTACGAGCAGTACTTC	CASSLVGQPGYHYEQYF
TRBV6-1	.	TRBJ1-2	.	17	TGTGCCAGCAGTGGCCGGGACGGGGGGGTAGCTAACTATGGCTACACCTTC	CASSGRDGGVANYGYTF
TRBV5-4	.	TRBJ1-5	.	15	TGTGCCAGCAGCTTGTACGGAGGGGGGGTTCAGCCCCAGCATTTT	CASSLYGGGVQPQHF
TRBV7-2	.	TRBJ2-5	.	16	TGTGCCAGCAGCCCGGCGCCTCGAACTAGGAAAGAGACCCAGTACTTC	CASSPAPRTRKETQYF
TRBV6-5	.	TRBJ1-1	.	13	TGTGCCAGCAGTGAAGCGACGAGTACTGAAGCTTTCTTT	CASSEATSTEAFF
TRBV19	.	TRBJ2-5	.	14	TGTGCCAGTAGTATTGGACTGAGAGCGGAGACCCAGTACTTC	CASSIGLRAETQYF
TRBV25-1	once	TRBJ2-2	TRBD2	15	TGTGCCAGCAGGACTAGCGGTACGAACACCGGGGAGCTGTTTTTT	CASRTSGTNTGELFF
TRBV6-6	.	TRBJ2-7	.	11	TGTGCCAGCAGGAGGGAATACGAGCAGTACTTC	CASRREYEQYF
TRBV13	.	TRBJ1-5	.	14	TGTGCCAGCAGCTTAGGGGGAGGTGGTCAGCCCCAGCATTTT	CASSLGGGGQPQHF
TRBV29-1	.	TRBJ1-2	.	13	TGCAGCGTTGTTTTGGACAGTAGATATGGCTACACCTTC	CSVVLDSRYGYTF
TRBV6-1	.	TRBJ1-5	TRBD1	14	TGTGCCAGCAGGACAGGGGGTAGCAATCAGCCCCAGCATTTT	CASRTGGSNQPQHF
TRBV27	.	TRBJ2-6	.	14	TGTGCCAGCAAACAGGGAGCCGGGGCCAACGTCCTGACTTTC	CASKQGAGANVLTF
TRBV19	.	TRBJ1-1	.	15	TGTGCCAGTAGTATAAGCCGACAGGACAACACTGAAGCTTTCTTT	CASSISRQDNTEAFF
TRBV29-1	.	TRBJ2-3	.	16	TGCAGCGTTGTATCGGGCGACAGGCCTGCGAGGGATACGCAGTATTTT	CSVVSGDRPARDTQYF
TRBV6-6	.	TRBJ1-5	.	16	TGTGCCTCAAAGTCCTCCCGGACAGTCCGCAATCAGCCCCAGCATTTT	CASKSSRTVRNQPQHF
TRBV6-1	.	TRBJ1-2	.	14	TGTGCCAGCAGTGTGAAGGACACGGTCATTGGCTACACCTTC	CASSVKDTVIGYTF
TRBV5-1	.	TRBJ2-1	TRBD2	16	TGCGCCAGCAGCCCTCTAGCGGGGGGGCCTATTAATGAGCAGTTCTTC	CASSPLAGGPINEQFF
TRBV2	.	TRBJ1-6	.	15	TGTGCCAGCAGCCCCTTAGCAGGGATGGATTCACCCCTCCACTTT	CASSPLAGMDSPLHF
TRBV7-6	.	TRBJ2-3	TRBD1	15	TGTGCCAGCAGCCCCGAGACAGGGGAGGAAGATACGCAGTATTTT	CASSPETGEEDTQYF
TRBV27	.	TRBJ1-4	.	11	TGTGCCAGCAGCGACTACGTAAAACTGTTTTTT	CASSDYVKLFF
TRBV6-5	.	TRBJ1-2	.	14	TGTGCCAGCAGTTACCACAGGTTAAGCTATGGCTACACCTTC	CASSYHRLSYGYTF
TRBV4-1	.	TRBJ2-7	.	16	TGCGCCAGCAGCCAAGATAACAGGTACCAATCCTACGAGCAGTACTTC	CASSQDNRYQSYEQYF
TRBV4-2	.	TRBJ2-2	.	16	TGTGCCAGCAGCCAAGCGACTAGTTTTTCCACCGGGGAGCTGTTTTTT	CASSQATSFSTGELFF
TRBV6-5	few	TRBJ2-1	.	14	TGTGCCAGCAGTACGGACAGCACCTACAATGAGCAGTTCTTC	CASSTDSTYNEQFF
TRBV30	.	TRBJ2-1	.	14	TGTGCCTGGAGTCCCTTCGGGATGGCTGGTGAGCAGTTCTTC	CAWSPFGMAGEQFF
TRBV28	.	TRBJ1-2	.	15	TGTGCCAGCAGTTTATACAGGAAGGAATCGAGTGGCTACACCTTC	CASSLYRKESSGYTF
TRBV4-2	.	TRBJ2-7	TRBD1	15	TGTGCCAGCAGCATAGCCACCGGGACAGGCTACGAGCAGTACTTC	CASSIATGTGYEQYF
TRBV5-1	.	TRBJ2-7	.	12	TGCGCCAGGGACGGAGGAACCTACGAGCAGTACTTC	CARDGGTYEQYF
TRBV6-5	.	TRBJ1-2	.	13	TGTGCCAGCAGTCCGACAGGAGTTTATGGCTACACCTTC	CASSPTGVYGYTF
TRBV15	.	TRBJ1-2	TRBD1	15	TGTGCCACCAGCAGAGAAGCACAGGGGAACTATGGCTACACCTTC	CATSREAQGNYGYTF
TRBV6-5	.	TRBJ2-1	.	13	TGTGCCAGCAGTTACTACCGGAGCAATGAGCAGTTCTTC	CASSYYRSNEQFF
TRBV30	few	TRBJ1-1	TRBD1	14	TGTGCCTGGAGGGGTGGGGGACAGGGTATTGAAGCTTTCTTT	CAWRGGGQGIEAFF
TRBV6-1	once	TRBJ1-1	.	14	TGTGCCAGCAGCCGGCGGGGAGGAGACACTGAAGCTTTCTTT	CASSRRGGDTEAFF
TRBV6-5	.	TRBJ2-3	TRBD2	16	TGTGCCAGCAGTTACGGGTTGCGGGGGGACACAGATACGCAGTATTTT	CASSYGLRGDTDTQYF
TRBV7-9	.	TRBJ2-1	.	12	TGTGCCAGCAGTACCAGGGTCCCCGAGCAGTTCTTC	CASSTRVPEQFF
TRBV7-2	.	TRBJ1-2	.	15	TGTGCCAGCAGACCACCCGTAGGGGGGGACTATGGCTACACCTTC	CASRPPVGGDYGYTF
TRBV6-5	.	TRBJ2-2	.	14	TGTGCCAGCAGTTCCCAGCGGAACACCGGGGAGCTGTTTTTT	CASSSQRNTGELFF
TRBV30	.	TRBJ2-1	.	15	TGTGCCTGGACTTGGTCGGGGAGCTCCTACAATGAGCAGTTCTTC	CAWTWSGSSYNEQFF
TRBV10-1	.	TRBJ2-7	TRBD2	16	TGCGCCAGCAGTGAGTCGAAGCGAGCGGGGACCTACGAGCAGTACTTC	CASSESKRAGTYEQYF